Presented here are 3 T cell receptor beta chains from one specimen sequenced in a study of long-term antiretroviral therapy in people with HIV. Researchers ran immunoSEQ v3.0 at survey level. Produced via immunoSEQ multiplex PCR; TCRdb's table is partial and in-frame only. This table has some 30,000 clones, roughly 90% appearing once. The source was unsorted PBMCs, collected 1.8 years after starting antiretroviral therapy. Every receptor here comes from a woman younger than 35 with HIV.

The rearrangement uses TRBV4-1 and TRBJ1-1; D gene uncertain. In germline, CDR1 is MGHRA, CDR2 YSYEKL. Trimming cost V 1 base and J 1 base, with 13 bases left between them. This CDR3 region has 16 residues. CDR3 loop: CASSQAFIPRNTEAFF. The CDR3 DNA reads TGCGCCAGCAGCCAAGCTTTCATTCCTCGGAACACTGAAGCTTTCTTT.

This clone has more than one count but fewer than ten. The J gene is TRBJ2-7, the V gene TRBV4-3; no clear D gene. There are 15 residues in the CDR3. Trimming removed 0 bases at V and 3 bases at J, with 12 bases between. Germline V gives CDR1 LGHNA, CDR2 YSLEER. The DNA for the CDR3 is TGCGCCAGCAGCCAAGATATAAGTTCCGGCTACGAGCAGTACTTC. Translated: CASSQDISSGYEQYF.

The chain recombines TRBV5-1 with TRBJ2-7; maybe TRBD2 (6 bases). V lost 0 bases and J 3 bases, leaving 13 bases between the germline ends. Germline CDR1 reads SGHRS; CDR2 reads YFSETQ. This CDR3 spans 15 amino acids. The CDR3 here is CASSLAGGENYEQYF. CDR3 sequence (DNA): TGCGCCAGCAGCTTGGCTGGCGGGGAGAACTACGAGCAGTACTTC.